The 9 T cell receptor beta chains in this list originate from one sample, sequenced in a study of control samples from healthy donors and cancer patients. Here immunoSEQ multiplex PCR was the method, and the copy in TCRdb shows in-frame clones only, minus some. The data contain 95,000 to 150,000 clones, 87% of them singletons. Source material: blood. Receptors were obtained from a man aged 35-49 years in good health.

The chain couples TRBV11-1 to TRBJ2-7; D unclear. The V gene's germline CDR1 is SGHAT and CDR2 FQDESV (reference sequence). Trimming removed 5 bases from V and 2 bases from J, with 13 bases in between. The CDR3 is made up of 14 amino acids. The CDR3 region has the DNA TGTGCCAGCAGCGCCGCGGCGGTTACCTACGAGCAGTACTTC. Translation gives CASSAAAVTYEQYF.

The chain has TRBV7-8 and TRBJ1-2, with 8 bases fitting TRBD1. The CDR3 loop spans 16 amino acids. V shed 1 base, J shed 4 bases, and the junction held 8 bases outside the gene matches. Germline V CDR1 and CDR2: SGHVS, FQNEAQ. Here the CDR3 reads CASSLGQGKRGYGYTF. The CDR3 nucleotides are TGTGCCAGCAGCTTAGGACAGGGGAAACGGGGCTATGGCTACACCTTC.

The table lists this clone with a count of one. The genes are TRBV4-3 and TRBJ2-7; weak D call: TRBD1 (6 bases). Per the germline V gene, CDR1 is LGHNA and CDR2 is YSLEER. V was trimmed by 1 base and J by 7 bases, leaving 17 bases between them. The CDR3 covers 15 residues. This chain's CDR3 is CASSQVPVGQWEQYF. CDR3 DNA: TGCGCCAGCAGCCAAGTCCCCGTGGGACAATGGGAGCAGTACTTC.

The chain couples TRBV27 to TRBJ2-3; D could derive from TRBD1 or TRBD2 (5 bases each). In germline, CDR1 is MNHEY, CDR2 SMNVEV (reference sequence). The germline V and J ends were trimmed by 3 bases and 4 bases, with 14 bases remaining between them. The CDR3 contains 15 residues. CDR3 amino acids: CASSFAVGPADTQYF. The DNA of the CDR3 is TGTGCCAGCAGTTTCGCTGTGGGACCGGCAGATACGCAGTATTTT.

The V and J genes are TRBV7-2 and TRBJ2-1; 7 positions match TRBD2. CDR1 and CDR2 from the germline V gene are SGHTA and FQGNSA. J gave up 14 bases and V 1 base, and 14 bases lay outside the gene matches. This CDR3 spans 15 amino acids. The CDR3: CASSLVGGGVGGEFF. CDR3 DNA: TGTGCCAGCAGCTTAGTGGGGGGGGGAGTCGGAGGTGAGTTCTTC.

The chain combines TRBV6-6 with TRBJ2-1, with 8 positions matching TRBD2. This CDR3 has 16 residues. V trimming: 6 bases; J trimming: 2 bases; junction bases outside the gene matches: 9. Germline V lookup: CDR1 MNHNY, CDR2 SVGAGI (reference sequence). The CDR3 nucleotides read TGTGCCAGCAGGTACAGAACTAGCGGACCCTACAATGAGCAGTTCTTC. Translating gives CASRYRTSGPYNEQFF.

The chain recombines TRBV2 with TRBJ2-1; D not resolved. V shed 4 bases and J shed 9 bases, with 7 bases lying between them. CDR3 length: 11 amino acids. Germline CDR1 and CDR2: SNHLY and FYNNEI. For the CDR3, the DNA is TGTGCCAGCAGTGTAGCAGCTGAGCAGTTCTTC. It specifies CASSVAAEQFF.

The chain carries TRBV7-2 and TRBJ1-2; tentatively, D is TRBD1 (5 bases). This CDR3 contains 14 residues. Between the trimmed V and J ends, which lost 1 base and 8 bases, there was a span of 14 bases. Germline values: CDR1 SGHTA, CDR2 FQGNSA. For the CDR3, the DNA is TGTGCCAGCAGCTTAGTTCCAGGGTGGGACGGCTACACCTTC. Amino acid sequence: CASSLVPGWDGYTF.

CDR3 sequence reads: CASSQSARGEGQPQHF. CDR3 nucleotides: TGTGCCAGCAGCCAATCGGCGCGGGGGGAAGGTCAGCCCCAGCATTTT. The chain couples TRBV16 to TRBJ1-5, with D possibly being TRBD1 (5 bases). This CDR3 contains 16 residues. Per the germline V gene, CDR1 is KGHSY and CDR2 is FQNENV. Trimming took 0 bases from V and 6 from J, leaving 15 bases between them.